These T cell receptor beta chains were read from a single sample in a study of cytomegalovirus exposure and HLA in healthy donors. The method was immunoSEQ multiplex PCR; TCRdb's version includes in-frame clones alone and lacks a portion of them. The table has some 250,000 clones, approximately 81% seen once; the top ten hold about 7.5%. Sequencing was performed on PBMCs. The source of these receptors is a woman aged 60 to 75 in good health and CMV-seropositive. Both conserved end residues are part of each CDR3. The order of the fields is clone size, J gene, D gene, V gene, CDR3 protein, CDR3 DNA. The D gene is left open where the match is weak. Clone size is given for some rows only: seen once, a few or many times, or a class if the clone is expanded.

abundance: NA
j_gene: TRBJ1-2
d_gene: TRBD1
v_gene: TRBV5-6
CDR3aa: CASSLGTANYGYTF
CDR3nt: TGTGCCAGCAGCCTCGGGACAGCTAACTATGGCTACACCTTC

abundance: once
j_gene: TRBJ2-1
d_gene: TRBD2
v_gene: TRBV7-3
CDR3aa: CASSRDSGRASNEQFF
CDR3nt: TGTGCCAGCAGCCGAGATAGCGGGAGGGCATCCAATGAGCAGTTCTTC

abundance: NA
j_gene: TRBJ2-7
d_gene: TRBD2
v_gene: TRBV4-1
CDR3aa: CASSQDRTSGYYEQYF
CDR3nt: TGCGCCAGCAGCCAAGATCGGACTAGCGGTTACTACGAGCAGTACTTC

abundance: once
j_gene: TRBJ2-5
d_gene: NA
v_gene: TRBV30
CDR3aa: CAWSKTGFRETQYF
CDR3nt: TGTGCCTGGAGTAAAACAGGGTTCCGTGAGACCCAGTACTTC

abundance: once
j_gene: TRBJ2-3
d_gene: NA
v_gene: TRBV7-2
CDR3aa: CASSQTVTGAGTDTQYF
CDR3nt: TGTGCCAGCAGCCAAACCGTTACAGGAGCTGGCACAGATACGCAGTATTTT

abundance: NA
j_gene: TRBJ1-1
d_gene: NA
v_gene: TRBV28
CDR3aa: CASSLGPQGNTEAFF
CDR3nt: TGTGCCAGCAGTTTGGGGCCTCAGGGGAACACTGAAGCTTTCTTT

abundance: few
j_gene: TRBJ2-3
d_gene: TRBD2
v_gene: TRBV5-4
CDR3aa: CASSSIAGGPGDTQYF
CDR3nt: TGTGCCAGCAGCTCGATAGCGGGAGGGCCCGGAGATACGCAGTATTTT

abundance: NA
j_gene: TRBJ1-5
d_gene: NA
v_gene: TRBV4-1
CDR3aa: CASSQVRDIFSNQPQHF
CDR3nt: TGCGCCAGCAGCCAAGTTCGGGACATTTTTAGCAATCAGCCCCAGCATTTT

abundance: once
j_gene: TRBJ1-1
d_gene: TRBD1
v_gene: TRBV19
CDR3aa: CASRRQGTTEAFF
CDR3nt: TGTGCCAGTAGACGACAGGGGACCACTGAAGCTTTCTTT

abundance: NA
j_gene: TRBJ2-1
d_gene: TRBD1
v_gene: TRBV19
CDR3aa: CASSIVQGAQKEFNEQFF
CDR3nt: TGTGCCAGTAGTATAGTCCAGGGGGCGCAAAAGGAATTCAATGAGCAGTTCTTC

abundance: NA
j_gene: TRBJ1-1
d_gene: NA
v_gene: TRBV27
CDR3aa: CASSLNVLEAFF
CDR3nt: TGTGCCAGCAGTTTAAATGTTCTTGAAGCTTTCTTT

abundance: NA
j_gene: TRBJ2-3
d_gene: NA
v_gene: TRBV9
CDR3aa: CASSVELARDTQYF
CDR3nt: TGTGCCAGCAGCGTAGAATTAGCTCGGGATACGCAGTATTTT

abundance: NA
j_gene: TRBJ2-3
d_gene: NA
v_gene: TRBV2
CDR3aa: CASTEGDTQYF
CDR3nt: TGTGCCAGCACGGAGGGAGATACGCAGTATTTT

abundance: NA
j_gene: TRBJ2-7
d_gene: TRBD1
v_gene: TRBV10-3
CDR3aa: CAISDPDRGVRDEQYF
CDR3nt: TGTGCCATCAGTGACCCGGACAGGGGGGTTCGAGACGAGCAGTACTTC

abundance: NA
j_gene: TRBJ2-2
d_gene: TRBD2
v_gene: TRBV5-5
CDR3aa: CASSLGLSGRASGELFF
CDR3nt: TGTGCCAGCAGCTTGGGCCTTAGCGGGAGGGCCTCCGGGGAGCTGTTTTTT

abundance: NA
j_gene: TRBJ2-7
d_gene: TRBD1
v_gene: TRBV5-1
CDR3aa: CASSRGQGSSEQYF
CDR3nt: TGCGCCAGCAGCCGCGGACAGGGGTCTAGCGAGCAGTACTTC

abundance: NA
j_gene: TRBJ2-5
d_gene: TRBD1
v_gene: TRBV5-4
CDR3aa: CASSEPGGSQETQYF
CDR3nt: TGTGCCAGCAGTGAGCCAGGGGGATCACAAGAGACCCAGTACTTC

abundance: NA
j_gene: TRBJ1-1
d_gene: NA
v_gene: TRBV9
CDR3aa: CASTGTLNTEAFF
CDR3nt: TGTGCCAGCACAGGCACCCTGAACACTGAAGCTTTCTTT

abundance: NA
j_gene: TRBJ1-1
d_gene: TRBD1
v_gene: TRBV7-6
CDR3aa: CASSLQGGTEAFF
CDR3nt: TGTGCCAGCAGCTTACAGGGGGGCACTGAAGCTTTCTTT

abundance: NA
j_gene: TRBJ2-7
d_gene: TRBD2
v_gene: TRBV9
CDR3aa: CASQRREGDYEQYF
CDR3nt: TGTGCCAGCCAAAGGCGGGAGGGGGACTACGAGCAGTACTTC

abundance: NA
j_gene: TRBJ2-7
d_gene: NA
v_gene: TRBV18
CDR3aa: CASSPSHEQYF
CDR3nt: TGTGCCAGCTCACCAAGCCACGAGCAGTACTTC

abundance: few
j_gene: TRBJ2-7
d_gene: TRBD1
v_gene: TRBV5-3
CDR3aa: CARSISRDRAIFYEQYF
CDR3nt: TGTGCCAGAAGCATATCCCGGGACAGAGCAATTTTCTACGAGCAGTACTTC

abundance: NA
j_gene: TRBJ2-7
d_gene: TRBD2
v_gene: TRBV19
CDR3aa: CASSTSTGPGGEQYF
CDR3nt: TGTGCCAGTAGTACTTCCACAGGTCCGGGAGGTGAGCAGTACTTC

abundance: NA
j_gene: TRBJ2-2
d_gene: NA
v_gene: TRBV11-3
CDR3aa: CASSLAGTNTGELFF
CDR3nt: TGTGCCAGCAGCTTGGCGGGTACGAACACCGGGGAGCTGTTTTTT

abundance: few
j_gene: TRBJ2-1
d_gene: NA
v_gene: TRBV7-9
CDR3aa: CASSKSNEQFF
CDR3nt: TGTGCCAGCAGCAAGAGCAATGAGCAGTTCTTC

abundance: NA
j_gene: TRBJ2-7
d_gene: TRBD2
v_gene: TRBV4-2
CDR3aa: CASSQREGPYEQYF
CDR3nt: TGTGCCAGCAGCCAGCGGGAGGGCCCCTACGAGCAGTACTTC

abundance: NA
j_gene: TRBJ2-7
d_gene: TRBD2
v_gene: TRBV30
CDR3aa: CAWSVFAGGTYEQYF
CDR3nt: TGTGCCTGGAGTGTTTTTGCGGGGGGGACCTACGAGCAGTACTTC

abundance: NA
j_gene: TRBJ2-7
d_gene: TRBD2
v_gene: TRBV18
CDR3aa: CASSSGLAGVSYEQYF
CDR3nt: TGTGCCAGCTCATCAGGACTAGCGGGAGTGTCTTACGAGCAGTACTTC

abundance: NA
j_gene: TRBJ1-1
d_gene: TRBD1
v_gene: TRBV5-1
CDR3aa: CASSLGQGALTTEAFF
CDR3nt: TGCGCCAGCAGCTTAGGACAGGGGGCATTAACCACTGAAGCTTTCTTT

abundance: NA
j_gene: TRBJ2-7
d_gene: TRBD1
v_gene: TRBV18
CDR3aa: CASSPGHEDRVHEQYF
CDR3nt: TGTGCCAGCTCACCAGGTCACGAGGACAGGGTTCACGAGCAGTACTTC

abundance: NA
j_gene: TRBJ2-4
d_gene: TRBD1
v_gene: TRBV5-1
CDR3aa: CASSPGGENIQYF
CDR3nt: TGCGCCAGCTCTCCAGGGGGCGAAAACATTCAGTACTTC

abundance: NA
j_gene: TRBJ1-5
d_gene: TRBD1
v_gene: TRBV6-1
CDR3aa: CASNRQGLGDQPQHF
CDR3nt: TGTGCCAGCAACCGACAGGGCCTAGGTGATCAGCCCCAGCATTTT

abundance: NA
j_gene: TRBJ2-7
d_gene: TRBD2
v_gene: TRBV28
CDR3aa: CASSLGGSNEQYF
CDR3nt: TGTGCCAGCAGTTTGGGAGGGAGTAACGAGCAGTACTTC

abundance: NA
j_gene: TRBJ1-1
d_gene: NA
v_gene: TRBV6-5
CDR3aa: CASSYYRENTEAFF
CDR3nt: TGTGCCAGCAGTTACTACAGGGAGAACACTGAAGCTTTCTTT

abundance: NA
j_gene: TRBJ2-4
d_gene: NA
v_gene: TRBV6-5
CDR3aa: CASRTTGQGNIQYF
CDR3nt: TGTGCCAGCAGAACCACAGGGCAGGGAAACATTCAGTACTTC

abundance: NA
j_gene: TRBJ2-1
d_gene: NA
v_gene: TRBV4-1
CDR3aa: CASSQEARGTYNEQFF
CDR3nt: TGCGCCAGCAGCCAAGAGGCTCGAGGGACCTACAATGAGCAGTTCTTC

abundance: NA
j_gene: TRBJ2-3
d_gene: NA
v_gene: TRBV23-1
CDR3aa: CASSQSTPLSGTLSRITQYF
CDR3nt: TGCGCCAGCAGTCAATCTACCCCCCTGTCCGGGACTCTATCGAGGATTACGCAGTATTTT

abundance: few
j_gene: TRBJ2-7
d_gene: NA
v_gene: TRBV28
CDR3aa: CASSFNRNEQYF
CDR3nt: TGTGCCAGCAGTTTTAACAGAAACGAGCAGTACTTC

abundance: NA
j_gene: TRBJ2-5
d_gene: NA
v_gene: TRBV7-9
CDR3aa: CASSSRGLETQYF
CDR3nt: TGTGCCAGCAGCTCTAGAGGGTTGGAGACCCAGTACTTC

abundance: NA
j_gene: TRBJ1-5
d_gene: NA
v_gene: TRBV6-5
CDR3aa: CASSYRTGYNQPQHF
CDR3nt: TGTGCCAGCAGTTACCGTACAGGATACAATCAGCCCCAGCATTTT

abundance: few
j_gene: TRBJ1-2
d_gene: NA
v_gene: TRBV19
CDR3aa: CASRDRTNYGYTF
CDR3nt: TGTGCCAGTCGAGACAGGACTAACTATGGCTACACCTTC

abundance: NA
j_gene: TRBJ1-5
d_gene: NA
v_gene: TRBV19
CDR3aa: CASSTTGSQPQHF
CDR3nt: TGTGCCAGTAGTACCACAGGGAGCCAGCCCCAGCATTTT

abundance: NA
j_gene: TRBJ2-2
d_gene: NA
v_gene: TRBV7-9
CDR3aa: CASSLRGDTLNTGELFF
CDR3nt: TGTGCCAGCAGCTTAAGAGGGGACACATTAAACACCGGGGAGCTGTTTTTT

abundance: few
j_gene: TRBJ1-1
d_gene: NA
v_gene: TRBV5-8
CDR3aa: CASSYTGSGAFF
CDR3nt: TGTGCCAGCAGCTATACAGGGTCCGGAGCTTTCTTT

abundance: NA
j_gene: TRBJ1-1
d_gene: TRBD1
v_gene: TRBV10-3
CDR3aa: CAISAVDRGTEAFF
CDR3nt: TGTGCCATCAGTGCGGTGGACAGGGGCACTGAAGCTTTCTTT

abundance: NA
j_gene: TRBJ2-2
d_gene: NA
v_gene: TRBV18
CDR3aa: CASSRGQNTGELFF
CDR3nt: TGTGCCAGCTCACGCGGGCAGAACACCGGGGAGCTGTTTTTT

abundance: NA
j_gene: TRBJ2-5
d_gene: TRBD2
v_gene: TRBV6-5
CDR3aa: CASSYLTSGRAETQYF
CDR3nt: TGTGCCAGCAGTTACTTGACTAGCGGGAGGGCAGAGACCCAGTACTTC

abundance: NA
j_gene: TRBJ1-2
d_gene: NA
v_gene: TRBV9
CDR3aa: CASSATQENYGYTF
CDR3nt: TGTGCCAGCAGTGCGACACAGGAAAACTATGGCTACACCTTC

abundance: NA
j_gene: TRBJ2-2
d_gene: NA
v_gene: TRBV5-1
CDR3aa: CASSLERQNTGELFF
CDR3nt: TGCGCCAGCAGCTTGGAGCGGCAGAACACCGGGGAGCTGTTTTTT

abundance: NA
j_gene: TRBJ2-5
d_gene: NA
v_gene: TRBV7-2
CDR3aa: CASSLGGQRETQYF
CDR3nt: TGTGCCAGCAGCTTAGGAGGACAGAGGGAGACCCAGTACTTC

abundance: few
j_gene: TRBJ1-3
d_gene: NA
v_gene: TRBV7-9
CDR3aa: CASSSFTDSGNTIYF
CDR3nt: TGTGCCAGCAGCTCCTTCACAGACTCTGGAAACACCATATATTTT

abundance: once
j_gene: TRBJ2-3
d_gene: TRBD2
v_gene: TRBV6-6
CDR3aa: CASSSWRERADTQYF
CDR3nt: TGTGCCAGCAGTAGCTGGCGGGAGCGGGCAGATACGCAGTATTTT

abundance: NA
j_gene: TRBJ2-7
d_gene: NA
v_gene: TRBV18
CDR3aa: CASSPSSRDYEQYF
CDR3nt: TGTGCCAGCTCACCAAGTAGTCGGGACTACGAGCAGTACTTC